The rows below give T cell receptor beta chains drawn from one sample of a study of blood T cell repertoires in COVID-19. Using immunoSEQ multiplex PCR, the repertoire was profiled, and TCRdb retains in-frame clones only, with some absent. Of about 210,000 clones detected, around 80% appear once; the ten largest clones hold roughly 12%. What was sequenced was peripheral blood. Receptors originate from a woman between 40 and 50 years old with acute or convalescent COVID-19. Each CDR3 is given with its conserved first and last residue. The D gene is left open where the match is weak. Some rows have no size entry. The others give once, few or many, or a class for an expanded clone.

clone_size,v_call,d_call,j_call,cdr3_aa,cdr3_nt
.,TRBV6-2/TRBV6-3,.,TRBJ1-1,CASSHGGAQVTEAFF,TGTGCCAGCAGTCACGGGGGGGCGCAAGTCACTGAAGCTTTCTTT
.,TRBV11-1,TRBD1,TRBJ2-5,CASGGQGAETQYF,TGTGCCAGCGGTGGACAGGGCGCAGAGACCCAGTACTTC
.,TRBV4-3,TRBD1,TRBJ1-2,CASSQGTGDGYTF,TGCGCCAGCAGCCAAGGGACAGGAGATGGCTACACCTTC
few,TRBV6-5,.,TRBJ1-6,CASSYGMNSPLHF,TGTGCCAGCAGTTACGGCATGAATTCACCCCTCCACTTT
.,TRBV12-5,.,TRBJ2-1,CASGLGGSSYNEQFF,TGTGCTAGTGGTTTGGGAGGGAGCTCCTACAATGAGCAGTTCTTC
.,TRBV4-1,TRBD2,TRBJ2-7,CASSQGASGVSYEQYF,TGCGCCAGCAGCCAAGGTGCTAGCGGGGTTTCCTACGAGCAGTACTTC
.,TRBV4-3,.,TRBJ2-7,CASSRAVTDSYEQYF,TGCGCCAGCAGCCGCGCTGTGACAGACTCCTACGAGCAGTACTTC
.,TRBV6-1,.,TRBJ1-1,CASSAAGAMNTEAFF,TGTGCCAGCAGTGCAGCGGGGGCAATGAACACTGAAGCTTTCTTT
.,TRBV7-6,.,TRBJ2-1,CASNRGNNEQFF,TGTGCCAGCAACCGAGGGAACAATGAGCAGTTCTTC
.,TRBV6-1,TRBD2,TRBJ2-7,CASRSIAGGPYEQYF,TGTGCCAGCAGGTCTATAGCGGGCGGGCCCTACGAGCAGTACTTC
.,TRBV20-1,.,TRBJ2-5,CSASAPQWRETQYF,TGCAGTGCTAGTGCCCCCCAGTGGAGAGAGACCCAGTACTTC
.,TRBV5-4,TRBD2,TRBJ2-5,CASSLGLAGPRETQYF,TGTGCCAGCAGCTTGGGACTAGCGGGCCCGCGGGAGACCCAGTACTTC
few,TRBV28,.,TRBJ1-6,CASSETGKALHF,TGTGCCAGCAGTGAAACAGGGAAAGCCCTCCACTTT
.,TRBV29-1,.,TRBJ2-5,CSVGLVGETQYF,TGCAGCGTTGGTCTAGTCGGGGAGACCCAGTACTTC